A selection of T cell receptor beta chains follows, all from one sample in a study of blood T cell repertoires in COVID-19. Generated by immunoSEQ multiplex PCR, the TCRdb table keeps only in-frame clones and is missing some. The sample has fewer than 250,000 clones, approximately 90% seen once. Sequenced input: peripheral blood. These receptors were collected from a man aged 45 to 65 with acute or convalescent COVID-19. CDR3s include the opening cysteine and the closing phenylalanine or tryptophan. The order of the fields is clone size, J gene, V gene, D gene, CDR3 protein, CDR3 DNA. A D gene is named only where the DNA matches it firmly. For some rows the clone size is stated as once, few or many, or as a class when expanded; others skip it.

abundance: .; j_gene: TRBJ2-7; v_gene: TRBV12-3/TRBV12-4; d_gene: .; CDR3aa: CASSLTPFYEQYF; CDR3nt: TGTGCCAGCAGTTTAACACCCTTCTACGAGCAGTACTTC
abundance: .; j_gene: TRBJ2-2; v_gene: TRBV18; d_gene: TRBD1; CDR3aa: CASSTGQYTGELFF; CDR3nt: TGTGCCAGCTCAACGGGACAGTACACCGGGGAGCTGTTTTTT
abundance: .; j_gene: TRBJ2-7; v_gene: TRBV13; d_gene: .; CDR3aa: CASSLDSSYEQYF; CDR3nt: TGTGCCAGCAGCTTAGACAGTTCCTACGAGCAGTACTTC
abundance: .; j_gene: TRBJ1-1; v_gene: TRBV30; d_gene: TRBD1; CDR3aa: CAWSFTGGKGNTEAFF; CDR3nt: TGTGCCTGGAGTTTTACAGGGGGTAAAGGGAACACTGAAGCTTTCTTT
abundance: .; j_gene: TRBJ1-4; v_gene: TRBV7-2; d_gene: .; CDR3aa: CASSLWQGNEKLFF; CDR3nt: TGTGCCAGCAGCTTGTGGCAGGGGAATGAAAAACTGTTTTTT
abundance: once; j_gene: TRBJ1-1; v_gene: TRBV2; d_gene: .; CDR3aa: CASSRRGFSGDRMNTEAFF; CDR3nt: TGTGCCAGCAGTCGAAGGGGCTTCTCGGGGGACCGCATGAACACTGAAGCTTTCTTT
abundance: .; j_gene: TRBJ1-2; v_gene: TRBV6-5; d_gene: .; CDR3aa: CASSYRSGTWTGYTF; CDR3nt: TGTGCCAGCAGTTACAGATCCGGGACATGGACTGGCTACACCTTC
abundance: .; j_gene: TRBJ1-6; v_gene: TRBV13; d_gene: .; CDR3aa: CASTGGGRGSPLHF; CDR3nt: TGTGCCAGCACTGGCGGGGGGCGGGGATCACCCCTCCACTTT
abundance: .; j_gene: TRBJ1-5; v_gene: TRBV3-1/TRBV3-2; d_gene: .; CDR3aa: CASSQYNPGNRGNQPQHF; CDR3nt: TGTGCCAGCAGCCAATACAACCCAGGGAATAGGGGCAATCAGCCCCAGCATTTT
abundance: .; j_gene: TRBJ1-5; v_gene: TRBV27; d_gene: TRBD1; CDR3aa: CASSSGTGYSNQPQHF; CDR3nt: TGTGCCAGCAGTTCCGGGACAGGCTATAGCAATCAGCCCCAGCATTTT
abundance: once; j_gene: TRBJ1-1; v_gene: TRBV5-5; d_gene: .; CDR3aa: CASSVGLQPEAFF; CDR3nt: TGTGCCAGCAGCGTGGGACTCCAACCTGAAGCTTTCTTT
abundance: few; j_gene: TRBJ1-5; v_gene: TRBV9; d_gene: .; CDR3aa: CASSSGGISNQPQHF; CDR3nt: TGTGCCAGCAGCTCCGGCGGCATTAGCAATCAGCCCCAGCATTTT
abundance: .; j_gene: TRBJ1-3; v_gene: TRBV2; d_gene: .; CDR3aa: CASYVIRVPGNTIYF; CDR3nt: TGTGCCAGCTATGTTATTCGGGTTCCGGGAAACACCATATATTTT
abundance: .; j_gene: TRBJ2-1; v_gene: TRBV5-1; d_gene: .; CDR3aa: CASSTTSGGQDNEQFF; CDR3nt: TGCGCCAGCAGCACGACATCAGGAGGGCAAGACAATGAGCAGTTCTTC
abundance: .; j_gene: TRBJ1-5; v_gene: TRBV5-1; d_gene: .; CDR3aa: CASSSNSNQPQHF; CDR3nt: TGCGCCAGCAGCTCTAATAGCAATCAGCCCCAGCATTTT
abundance: .; j_gene: TRBJ2-2; v_gene: TRBV5-1; d_gene: TRBD2; CDR3aa: CASSPTVVKAGDTGELFF; CDR3nt: TGCGCCAGCAGCCCCACCGTTGTCAAGGCGGGAGACACCGGGGAGCTGTTTTTT
abundance: .; j_gene: TRBJ1-2; v_gene: TRBV2; d_gene: TRBD1; CDR3aa: CASSDRGRFYGYTF; CDR3nt: TGTGCCAGCAGTGACAGGGGGCGCTTCTATGGCTACACCTTC
abundance: .; j_gene: TRBJ1-1; v_gene: TRBV2; d_gene: .; CDR3aa: CASNPRRGTTNTEAFF; CDR3nt: TGTGCCAGCAACCCAAGGAGGGGAACAACGAACACTGAAGCTTTCTTT
abundance: once; j_gene: TRBJ2-2; v_gene: TRBV7-3; d_gene: .; CDR3aa: CASTPFPGVNTGELFF; CDR3nt: TGTGCCAGCACCCCTTTCCCGGGGGTAAACACCGGGGAGCTGTTTTTT
abundance: .; j_gene: TRBJ1-5; v_gene: TRBV30; d_gene: .; CDR3aa: CAWSVRGNQPQHF; CDR3nt: TGTGCCTGGAGTGTAAGGGGAAATCAGCCCCAGCATTTT
abundance: .; j_gene: TRBJ1-2; v_gene: TRBV19; d_gene: TRBD1; CDR3aa: CATSESGGGRYGYTF; CDR3nt: TGTGCCACCTCCGAATCAGGGGGCGGGAGATATGGCTACACCTTC
abundance: .; j_gene: TRBJ1-6; v_gene: TRBV5-8; d_gene: .; CDR3aa: CASRPTGPTYNSPLHF; CDR3nt: TGTGCCAGCAGGCCCACAGGGCCAACTTATAATTCACCCCTCCACTTT